This T cell receptor beta chain stems from a study of technical replicates of blood from a handful of donors. The table came from immunoSEQ multiplex PCR; TCRdb's copy has only in-frame clones and leaves some out. The sample has some 15,000 clones, around nine tenths seen once. V lost 8 bases and J 4 bases, leaving 15 bases between the germline ends. Looked up from germline, CDR1 is SEHNR and CDR2 is FQNEAQ (reference sequence). The CDR3 runs to 14 residues. Material: PBMCs. This chain joins TRBV7-9 and TRBJ2-1, with D possibly being TRBD2 (5 bases). This clonotype was obtained from a human donor in good health. The CDR3 here is CASHFGVLYNEQFF. The CDR3 region has the DNA TGTGCCAGCCACTTCGGGGTACTTTACAATGAGCAGTTCTTC.